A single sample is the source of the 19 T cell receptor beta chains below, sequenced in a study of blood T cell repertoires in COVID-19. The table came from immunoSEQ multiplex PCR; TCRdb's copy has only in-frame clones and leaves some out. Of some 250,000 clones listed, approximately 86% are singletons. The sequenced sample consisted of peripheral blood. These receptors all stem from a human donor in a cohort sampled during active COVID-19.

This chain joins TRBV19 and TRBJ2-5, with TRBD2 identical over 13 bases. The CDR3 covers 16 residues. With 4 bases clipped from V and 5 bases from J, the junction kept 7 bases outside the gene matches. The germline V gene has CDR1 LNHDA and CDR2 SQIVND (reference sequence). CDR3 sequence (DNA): TGTGCCAGTAGTACCCGGACTAGCGGGGGCTGGGAGACCCAGTACTTC. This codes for CASSTRTSGGWETQYF.

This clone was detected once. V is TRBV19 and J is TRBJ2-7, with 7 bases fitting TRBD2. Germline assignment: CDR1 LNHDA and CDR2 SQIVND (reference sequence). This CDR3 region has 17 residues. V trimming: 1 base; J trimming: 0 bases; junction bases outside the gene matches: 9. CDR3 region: CASSIAGGERGSYEQYF. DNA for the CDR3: TGTGCCAGTAGTATAGCGGGCGGGGAGCGGGGCTCCTACGAGCAGTACTTC.

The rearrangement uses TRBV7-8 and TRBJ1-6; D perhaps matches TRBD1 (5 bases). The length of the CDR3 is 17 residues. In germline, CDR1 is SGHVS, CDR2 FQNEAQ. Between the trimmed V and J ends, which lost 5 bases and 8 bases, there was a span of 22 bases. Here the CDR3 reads CASSPASVRQRYSPLHF. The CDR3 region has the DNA TGTGCCAGCAGCCCAGCCTCGGTCCGACAGCGATATTCACCCCTCCACTTT.

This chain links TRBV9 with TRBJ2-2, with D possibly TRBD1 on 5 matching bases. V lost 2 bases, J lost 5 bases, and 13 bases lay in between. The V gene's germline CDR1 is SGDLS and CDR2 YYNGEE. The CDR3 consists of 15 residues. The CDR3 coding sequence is TGTGCCAGCAGCGTTAGGGGCGCCGAGACCGGGGAGCTGTTTTTT. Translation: CASSVRGAETGELFF.

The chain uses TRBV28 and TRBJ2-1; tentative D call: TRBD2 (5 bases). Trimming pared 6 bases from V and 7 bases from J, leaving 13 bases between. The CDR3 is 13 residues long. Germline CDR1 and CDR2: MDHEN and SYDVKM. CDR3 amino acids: CASSLSLANEQFF. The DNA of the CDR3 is TGTGCCAGCAGCTTGTCCCTAGCAAATGAGCAGTTCTTC.

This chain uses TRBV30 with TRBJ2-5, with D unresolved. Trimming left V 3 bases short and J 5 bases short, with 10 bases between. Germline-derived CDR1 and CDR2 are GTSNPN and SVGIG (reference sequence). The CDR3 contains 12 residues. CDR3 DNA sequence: TGTGCCTGGAGGGCGCAGGTGGAGACCCAGTACTTC. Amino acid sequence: CAWRAQVETQYF.

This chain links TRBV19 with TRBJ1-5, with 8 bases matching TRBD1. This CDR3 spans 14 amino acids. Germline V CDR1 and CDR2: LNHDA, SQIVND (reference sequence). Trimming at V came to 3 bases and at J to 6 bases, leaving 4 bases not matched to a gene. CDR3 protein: CASSIQGAGQPQHF. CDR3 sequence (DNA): TGTGCCAGTAGTATTCAGGGGGCAGGTCAGCCCCAGCATTTT.

CDR3 region: CASSSPGTGLSEQYF. The CDR3 DNA reads TGTGCCAGCAGCTCCCCCGGGACAGGGCTGAGCGAGCAGTACTTC. V usage is TRBV6-5 and J usage is TRBJ2-7, with 9 bases matching TRBD1. The ends lost 6 bases at V and 6 bases at J; junction bases unmatched: 12. The CDR3 consists of 15 residues. Germline loops: CDR1 MNHEY, CDR2 SVGAGI.

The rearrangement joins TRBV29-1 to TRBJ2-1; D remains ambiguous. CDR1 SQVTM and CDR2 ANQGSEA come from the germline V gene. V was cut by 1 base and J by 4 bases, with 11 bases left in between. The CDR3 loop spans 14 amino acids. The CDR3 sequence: CSVEVFPLYNEQFF. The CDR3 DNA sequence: TGCAGCGTTGAAGTCTTTCCGTTGTACAATGAGCAGTTCTTC.

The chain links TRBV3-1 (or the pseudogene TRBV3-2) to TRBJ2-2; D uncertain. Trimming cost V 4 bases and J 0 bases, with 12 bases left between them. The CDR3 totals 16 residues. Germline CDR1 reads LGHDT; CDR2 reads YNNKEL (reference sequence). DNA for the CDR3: TGTGCCAGCAGCCGGTTCGCGGCCGCGAACACCGGGGAGCTGTTTTTT. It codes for CASSRFAAANTGELFF.

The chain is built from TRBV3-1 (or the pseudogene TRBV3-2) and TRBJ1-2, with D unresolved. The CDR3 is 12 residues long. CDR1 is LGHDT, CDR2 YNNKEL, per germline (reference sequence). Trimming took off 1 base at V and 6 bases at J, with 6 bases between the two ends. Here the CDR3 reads CASSQVQNGYTF. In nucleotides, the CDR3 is TGTGCCAGCAGCCAAGTACAGAATGGCTACACCTTC.

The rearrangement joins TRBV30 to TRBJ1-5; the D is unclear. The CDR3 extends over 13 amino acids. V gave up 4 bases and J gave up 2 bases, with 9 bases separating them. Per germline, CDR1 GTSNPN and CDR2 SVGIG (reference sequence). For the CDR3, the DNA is TGTGCCTGGACAGGAGGAGGCAATCAGCCCCAGCATTTT. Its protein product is CAWTGGGNQPQHF.

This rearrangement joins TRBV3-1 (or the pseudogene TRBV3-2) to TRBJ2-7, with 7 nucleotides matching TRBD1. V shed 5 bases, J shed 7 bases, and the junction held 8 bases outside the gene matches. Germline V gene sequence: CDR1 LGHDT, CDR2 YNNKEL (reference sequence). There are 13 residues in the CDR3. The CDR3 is CASSARTGREQYF. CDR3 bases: TGTGCCAGCAGCGCCCGGACAGGAAGGGAGCAGTACTTC.

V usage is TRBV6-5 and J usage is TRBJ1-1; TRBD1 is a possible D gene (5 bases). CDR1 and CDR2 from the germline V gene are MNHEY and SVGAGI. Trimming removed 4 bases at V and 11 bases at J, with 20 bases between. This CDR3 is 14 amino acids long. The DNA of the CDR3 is TGTGCCAGCAGTTGGGAGCCAACGGGAGCAGGGGCTTTCTTT. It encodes CASSWEPTGAGAFF.

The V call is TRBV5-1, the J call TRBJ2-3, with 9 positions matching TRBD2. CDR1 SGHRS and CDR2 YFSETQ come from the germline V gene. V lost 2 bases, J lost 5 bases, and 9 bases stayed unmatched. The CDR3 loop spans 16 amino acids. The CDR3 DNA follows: TGCGCCAGCAGCTTCCCCACTAGCGGGCAAGTAGATACGCAGTATTTT. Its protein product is CASSFPTSGQVDTQYF. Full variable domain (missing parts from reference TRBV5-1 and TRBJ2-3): KAGVTQTPRYLIKTRGQQVTLSCSPISGHRSVSWYQQTPGQGLQFLFEYFSETQRNKGNFPGRFSGRQFSNSRSEMNVSTLELGDSALYLCASSFPTSGQVDTQYFGPGTRLTVL.

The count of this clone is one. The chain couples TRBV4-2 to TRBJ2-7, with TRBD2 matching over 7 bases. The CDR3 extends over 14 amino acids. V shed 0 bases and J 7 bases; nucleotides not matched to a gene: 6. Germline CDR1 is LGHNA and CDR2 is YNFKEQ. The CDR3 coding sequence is TGTGCCAGCAGCCAAGATAGTAGTAGCGGGGAGCAGTACTTC. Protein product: CASSQDSSSGEQYF.

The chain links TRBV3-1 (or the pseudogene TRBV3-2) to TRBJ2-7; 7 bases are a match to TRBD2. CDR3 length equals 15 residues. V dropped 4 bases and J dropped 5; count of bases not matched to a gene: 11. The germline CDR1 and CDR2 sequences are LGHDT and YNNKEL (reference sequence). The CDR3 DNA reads TGTGCCAGCAGCCCTATGGGGGGGACTTTGGACGAGCAGTACTTC. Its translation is CASSPMGGTLDEQYF.

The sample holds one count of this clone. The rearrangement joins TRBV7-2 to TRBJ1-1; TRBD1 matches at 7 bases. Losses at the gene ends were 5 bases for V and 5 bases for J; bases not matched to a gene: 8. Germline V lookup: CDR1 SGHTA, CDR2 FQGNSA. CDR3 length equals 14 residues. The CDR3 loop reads CASSVFPGQTEAFF. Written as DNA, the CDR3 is TGTGCCAGCAGCGTCTTCCCGGGACAGACTGAAGCTTTCTTT.

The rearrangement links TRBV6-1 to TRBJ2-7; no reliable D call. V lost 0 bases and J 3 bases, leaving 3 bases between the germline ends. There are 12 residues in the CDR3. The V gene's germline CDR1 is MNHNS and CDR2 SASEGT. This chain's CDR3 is CASSEANYEQYF. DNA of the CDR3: TGTGCCAGCAGTGAAGCTAACTACGAGCAGTACTTC.